This T cell receptor (beta chain) was recorded in a study of CD8 T cell repertoires and HIV-1 epitope variants. Study summary: Each of Twenty-five Gag and Nef epitope peptides stimulated a separate culture. Enriched T cells were co-cultured with equal numbers of autologous T cell-negative antigen-presenting cells.

Looked up from germline, CDR1 is MGHDK and CDR2 is SYGVNS. The CDR3 has 15 amino acids. The V end lost 1 base, the J end lost 6 bases, and 15 bases lay between the germline ends. Using immunoSEQ multiplex PCR, the repertoire was profiled, and TCRdb retains in-frame clones only, with some absent. The sample lists fewer than 6,000 clones; around 66% were seen once. Study findings and constraints: Eight or nine TCR beta clonotypes were antigen-specific, more than 5 apparently recognizing autologous or escape variants. Beta chains alone show antigen proliferation, not cytokine profile or function.

For this clone: Antigen: not known.

This chain joins TRBV25-1 and TRBJ1-2, with a possible D match to TRBD1 (5 bases). This TCR was sampled from a male donor with HIV. The material sequenced was cultured CD8+ T cells derived from PBMCs. The CDR3 DNA follows: TGTGCCAGCAGTGAATGGGGGGAAGGCGGGGATGGCTACACCTTC. It yields the protein CASSEWGEGGDGYTF.